This TCR beta chain was captured by sequencing in a study of blood T cell repertoires in COVID-19. Study processing details: Reference gene primers were amplified, and this amplification served to estimate nucleated cell counts. The protocol was immunoSEQ multiplex PCR, while the TCRdb copy is restricted to in-frame clones and leaves out a portion. V and J calls and clone size are given by that table; D and trimming were obtained from the DNA. The repertoire consists of under 400,000 clones, with about 90% occurring once and the leading ten covering roughly 2%. The CDR3 covers 14 residues. The ends were cut back, 2 bases at V and 5 bases at J, with 9 bases in the middle. Germline CDR1 and CDR2: MGHDK and SYGVNS.

The chain employs TRBV25-1 and TRBJ2-2; unclear D gene. The clonotype was recovered from a man aged 40-49 years in a cohort exposed to, infected with or recovered from COVID-19 (not recorded which). Sequencing input: PBMCs or T cells enriched from blood (not recorded which). The DNA of the CDR3 is TGTGCCAGCAGTGAACGGCAGAGGACCGGGGAGCTGTTTTTT. Amino acid sequence: CASSERQRTGELFF.